This T cell receptor (beta chain) is drawn from a study of beta chain features in type 1 diabetes. Overall study: All samples yielded around 98 million examined sorted cells. General observations from the study: A moderate, significant TCRB CDR3 shortening appeared in type 1 diabetes across four CD4+ subsets.

Germline lookup yields CDR1 SGHTA and CDR2 FQGTGA. CDR3 length equals 15 residues. The germline V and J ends were trimmed by 5 bases and 3 bases, with 13 bases remaining between them. Expressed TCRB transcripts got sequenced, as all isolated RNA was reverse transcribed. Data came from immunoSEQ multiplex PCR; TCRdb stores just in-frame clones and leaves some out. The table has roughly 140,000 clones, approximately 10% seen once. In its sample, this clone was seen a few times. What it recognizes is unknown. The specimen was central memory CD4+ T cells from blood. The V gene is TRBV7-3, the J gene TRBJ2-2, with a weak D call TRBD1 (6 bases). The source of this sequence is a man aged 25-45 years with type 1 diabetes. The DNA for the CDR3 is TGTGCCAGCAGCGCATGGACAGCAGACACCGGGGAGCTGTTTTTT. As protein: CASSAWTADTGELFF.